This paragraph covers one T cell receptor (beta chain) sequence. The target antigen is unknown. These data belong to a study of OX40 agonist ivuxolimab in advanced cancers. Study observations and caveats: By week 6 at 0.1 to 3.0 mg/kg, blood CD4+ and CD8+ T cells had expanded clonally. Expanded clones belonging to CD8+ T cells outnumbered, on average, those of CD4+. Also showing low normalized T-cell clonal expansion were some of the nonresponders.

Libraries were prepared by immunoSEQ multiplex PCR; TCRdb keeps only in-frame clonotypes and omits some of them. The sample contains more than 70,000 clones, 85% of which appear only once. The material was CD4+ or CD8+ T cells sorted from blood, obtained in a trial of the OX40 agonist ivuxolimab. The sequence was collected from an adult with an advanced solid tumor such as melanoma, head and neck, liver or kidney cancer.

CDR3 protein: CASSRDSLRGYTF. CDR3 DNA: TGCGCCAGCAGCCGGGACAGCCTACGGGGCTACACCTTC. The V and J genes are TRBV5-1 and TRBJ1-2, with 7 bases aligning to TRBD1. The V segment lost 4 bases and the J segment 8 bases; nucleotides outside the gene matches: 8. CDR3 length: 13 residues. From germline, CDR1 is SGHRS and CDR2 YFSETQ.